The sequence of this T cell receptor beta chain was determined in a study of OX40 agonist ivuxolimab in advanced cancers. Study overall: Patients received intravenous ivuxolimab every 2 weeks at 0.01 to 10 mg/kg.

The data were produced by immunoSEQ multiplex PCR, yet TCRdb's version contains in-frame clones alone and is incomplete. This sample has 55,000 to 70,000 clones; under 90% occur once, and the top ten carry about 2%. The CDR3 is 14 residues long. The chain is built from TRBV12-2 and TRBJ2-1; the table assigns TRBD1, which was not confirmed against the DNA. TRBV12-2 is a recognized pseudogene. Specimen: CD4+ or CD8+ T cells sorted from blood, collected in a trial of the OX40 agonist ivuxolimab. The TCR originated in an adult with an advanced solid tumor such as melanoma, head and neck, liver or kidney cancer. This chain's CDR3 is CASRLDTGYNEQFF. CDR3 coding DNA: TGTGCAAGTCGCTTAGACACAGGGTACAATGAGCAGTTCTTC.